The 20 T cell receptor beta chains below were found in one sample sequenced in a study of blood T cell repertoires in COVID-19. Sequencing was performed with immunoSEQ multiplex PCR; in TCRdb, only in-frame clones are kept and a portion is missing. The sample shows roughly 160,000 clones, around 82% of them seen only once. The sample comprised peripheral blood. The receptors derive from a woman aged 70 to 79 who had recovered from COVID-19.

This clone came up once. V is TRBV28 and J is TRBJ1-5, with D tentatively TRBD1 (5 bases). Trimming left V 10 bases short and J 4 bases short, with 14 bases between. The CDR3 covers 13 residues. Germline values: CDR1 MDHEN, CDR2 SYDVKM. The CDR3 nucleotides read TGTGCCACTCGACTGGGGGGTAATCAGCCCCAGCATTTT. Protein: CATRLGGNQPQHF.

This chain uses TRBV7-3 with TRBJ1-1, with 7 bases matching TRBD1. V trimming: 5 bases; J trimming: 3 bases; junction bases outside the gene matches: 15. CDR3 length equals 17 residues. CDR1 and CDR2 from the germline V gene are SGHTA and FQGTGA. The CDR3 loop is CASSPWDIRQGDTEAFF. CDR3 DNA: TGTGCCAGCAGCCCATGGGACATCCGTCAGGGGGACACTGAAGCTTTCTTT.

The gene calls are TRBV5-1 and TRBJ2-5; 7 nucleotides agree with TRBD1. Trimming removed 1 base from V and 5 bases from J; junction bases left unmatched: 5. The germline V gene has CDR1 SGHRS and CDR2 YFSETQ. CDR3 length: 14 residues. The CDR3 reads CASSLIGRGETQYF. CDR3 nucleotide sequence: TGCGCCAGCAGCTTGATCGGCAGGGGGGAGACCCAGTACTTC. Based on the CDR3 plus reference TRBV5-1 and TRBJ2-5, the full variable domain is KAGVTQTPRYLIKTRGQQVTLSCSPISGHRSVSWYQQTPGQGLQFLFEYFSETQRNKGNFPGRFSGRQFSNSRSEMNVSTLELGDSALYLCASSLIGRGETQYFGPGTRLLVL.

J is TRBJ1-2 and V is TRBV27; D may be TRBD1 (5 bases). The V end was cut by 6 bases, the J end by 5 bases, with 13 bases between. From germline, CDR1 is MNHEY and CDR2 SMNVEV (reference sequence). The CDR3 extends over 13 amino acids. DNA of the CDR3: TGTGCCAGCAGGCCCCTGGGGCAATATGGCTACACCTTC. This codes for CASRPLGQYGYTF.

The CDR3 DNA reads TGTGCCAGCAGCCCCGACCGGGACAGGACCTACGAGCAGTACTTC. Amino acids: CASSPDRDRTYEQYF. V is TRBV7-8 and J is TRBJ2-7; 8 bases align to TRBD1. The CDR3 covers 15 residues. Germline V gives CDR1 SGHVS, CDR2 FQNEAQ. V lost 5 bases, J lost 2 bases, and 8 bases stayed unmatched. The full variable domain, completed using reference TRBV7-8 and TRBJ2-7, is GAGVSQSPRYKVAKRGQDVALRCDPISGHVSLFWYQQALGQGPEFLTYFQNEAQLDKSGLPSDRFFAERPEGSVSTLKIQRTQQEDSAVYLCASSPDRDRTYEQYFGPGTRLTVT.

The chain combines TRBV10-3 with TRBJ1-2, with D tentatively TRBD1 (6 bases). This CDR3 comprises 17 residues. Germline V gene lookup returns CDR1 ENHRY and CDR2 SYGVKD. The V gene lost 0 bases and the J gene lost 4 bases, with 18 bases spanning the gap. Here the CDR3 reads CAISESSDRPTGYGYTF. For the CDR3, the DNA is TGTGCCATCAGTGAGTCGTCTGACAGGCCAACCGGCTATGGCTACACCTTC.

Only one count was recorded for this clone. The gene calls are TRBV13 and TRBJ2-5; D might be TRBD2 (5 bases). The CDR3 sequence is 14 residues long. The germline gives CDR1 PRHDT, CDR2 FYEKMQ (reference sequence). Trimming stripped 3 bases from V and 5 bases from J, with 13 bases between. The CDR3: CASSFGNTGETQYF. For the CDR3, the DNA is TGTGCCAGCAGCTTCGGAAACACGGGGGAGACCCAGTACTTC.

The V gene is TRBV6-2 or TRBV6-3, the J gene TRBJ2-1; D may be TRBD1 (6 bases). Trimming removed 4 bases from V and 0 bases from J, with 7 bases in between. CDR1 and CDR2 (germline): MNHEY, SVGEGT. The CDR3 has 14 residues. CDR3 coding DNA: TGTGCCAGCAGTTTCAGGGGCTCCTACAATGAGCAGTTCTTC. This translates into CASSFRGSYNEQFF.

This clone appeared a single time. The CDR3 DNA follows: TGTGCCAGCAGCTTATTAGGGGGAGCCCAGCATTTT. It is translated as CASSLLGGAQHF. This chain joins TRBV7-9 and TRBJ1-5; D is possibly TRBD1 (6 bases). V shed 2 bases and J shed 11 bases, with 10 bases lying between them. Germline CDR1 is SEHNR and CDR2 is FQNEAQ (reference sequence). This CDR3 has 12 residues.

The chain uses TRBV6-6 and TRBJ1-6; maybe TRBD1 (6 bases). Germline V gene data show CDR1 as MNHNY and CDR2 as SVGAGI (reference sequence). The CDR3 has 20 amino acids. V was shortened by 5 bases and J by 0 bases, with 23 bases between the two germline ends. The chain's CDR3 is CASSPGDISRASSYNSPLHF. Written as DNA, the CDR3 is TGTGCCAGCAGTCCCGGGGACATTTCACGGGCCAGCTCCTATAATTCACCCCTCCACTTT.

The rearrangement uses TRBV7-9 and TRBJ1-3, with D hard to call. The germline V and J ends were trimmed by 0 bases and 1 base, with 7 bases remaining between them. In germline, CDR1 is SEHNR, CDR2 FQNEAQ (reference sequence). The CDR3 sequence is 15 residues long. CDR3 sequence reads: CASSLARASGNTIYF. CDR3 DNA sequence: TGTGCCAGCAGCTTAGCGCGGGCTTCTGGAAACACCATATATTTT.

The chain is built from TRBV5-6 and TRBJ1-6; D perhaps matches TRBD1 (6 bases). CDR1 and CDR2 from the germline V gene are SGHDT and YYEEEE. This CDR3 spans 13 amino acids. V was shortened by 4 bases and J by 8 bases, with 10 bases between the two germline ends. CDR3 DNA: TGTGCCAGCAGCCCAGGGGCGGATTCACCCCTCCACTTT. It translates to CASSPGADSPLHF.

The CDR3 DNA reads as TGTGCCACCGGGACTAGCGGGAGGTCCCGCTACAATGAGCAGTTCTTC. Its protein is CATGTSGRSRYNEQFF. The chain couples TRBV10-3 to TRBJ2-1, with 15 bases aligning to TRBD2. Germline CDR1 ENHRY, CDR2 SYGVKD. V shed 10 bases and J 3 bases; nucleotides not matched to a gene: 7. This CDR3 contains 16 residues.

This clone appeared a few times. The V gene is TRBV19, the J gene TRBJ2-2; 10 bases map to TRBD1. Germline trimming cut 6 bases from V and 5 bases from J; bases unmatched to any gene: 12. The CDR3 is made up of 17 amino acids. Germline lookup yields CDR1 LNHDA and CDR2 SQIVND (reference sequence). CDR3 nucleotides: TGTGCCAGTAGCCCTCTGACAGGGGGCTGGATGACCGGGGAGCTGTTTTTT. Amino acid sequence: CASSPLTGGWMTGELFF.

The chain combines TRBV18 with TRBJ2-5, with D perhaps TRBD1 (6 bases). Germline lookup yields CDR1 KGHSH and CDR2 LQKENI. The V gene lost 6 bases and the J gene lost 0 bases, with 23 bases spanning the gap. The length of the CDR3 is 18 residues. CDR3 DNA: TGTGCCAGCTCCCCCGAGGACAGCGAGCGGTGGTACCAAGAGACCCAGTACTTC. Protein sequence: CASSPEDSERWYQETQYF.

This chain links TRBV15 with TRBJ2-1; 14 bases map to TRBD2. The CDR3 totals 19 residues. After removal of 1 base from V and 6 bases from J, the junction contained 11 bases not matched to a gene. Germline lookup yields CDR1 LNHNV and CDR2 YYDKDF (reference sequence). CDR3 residues: CATSRARLAGGRWGNEQFF. The CDR3 region has the DNA TGTGCCACCAGCAGAGCCCGACTAGCGGGAGGGCGGTGGGGCAATGAGCAGTTCTTC.

The rearrangement links TRBV9 to TRBJ1-1; TRBD1 might be the D (6 bases). V lost 0 bases and J 1 base, leaving 19 bases between the germline ends. Germline V lookup: CDR1 SGDLS, CDR2 YYNGEE. CDR3 length: 18 amino acids. CDR3 in DNA: TGTGCCAGCAGCGTAGAGGGGGTGGGCAGGCCTACGAACACTGAAGCTTTCTTT. Protein sequence: CASSVEGVGRPTNTEAFF.

The V gene is TRBV6-5, the J gene TRBJ2-7; TRBD1 is a possible D gene (6 bases). Germline CDR1 MNHEY, CDR2 SVGAGI. This CDR3 has 15 residues. V gave up 2 bases and J gave up 0 bases, with 11 bases separating them. Here the CDR3 DNA reads TGTGCCAGCAGTTACGGGACACCAAGCTCCTACGAGCAGTACTTC. This codes for CASSYGTPSSYEQYF.

The chain recombines TRBV5-4 with TRBJ2-1; D might be TRBD1 (7 bases). Trimming shortened V by 3 bases and J by 0 bases, and 13 bases separated the two germline ends. Germline assignment: CDR1 SGHNT and CDR2 YYREEE (reference sequence). This CDR3 is built from 16 residues. The CDR3 here is CASSSRQGGSYNEQFF. CDR3 nucleotide sequence: TGTGCCAGCAGCTCCAGACAGGGAGGCTCCTACAATGAGCAGTTCTTC.

The table lists this clone with a count of one. The gene calls are TRBV15 and TRBJ2-1; possibly TRBD2 for D (6 bases). The CDR3 consists of 16 residues. V was pared by 1 base and J by 5 bases, with 15 bases between. CDR1 LNHNV and CDR2 YYDKDF come from the germline V gene (reference sequence). This CDR3 is CATSRGRVSGNNEQFF. CDR3 nucleotides: TGTGCCACCAGCAGAGGGCGGGTTAGCGGAAACAATGAGCAGTTCTTC.